The next 27 T cell receptor beta chains were all read from a single sample in a study of T cells in Graves' hyperthyroidism and ophthalmopathy. Using RNA transcripts as the source, TCR beta CDR3 regions were amplified. The HTBI set primed first-round TCR CDR3 RT-PCR. TCRdb reprocessed the multiplex PCR reads with MiXCR, giving one entry per CDR3 protein. The sample gives almost 350,000 distinct CDR3 sequences, about a sixth of which show up once; less than 20% is in the top ten. The sample was blood. The source of these receptors is a woman between 40 and 50 years old with Graves' ophthalmopathy.

This clonotype showed up many times. This chain links TRBV13 with TRBJ2-2, with TRBD1 identical over 8 bases. V gave up 3 bases and J gave up 0 bases; unmatched junction bases: 6. Germline V gives CDR1 PRHDT, CDR2 FYEKMQ (reference sequence). This CDR3 is 17 amino acids long. The CDR3 loop reads CASSFFDRGANTGELFF. The CDR3 region has the DNA TGTGCCAGCAGCTTCTTTGACAGGGGCGCGAACACCGGGGAGCTGTTTTTT.

This chain links TRBV2 with TRBJ1-2; no firm D call. V lost 6 bases, J lost 8 bases, and 19 bases lay in between. This CDR3 region has 14 residues. CDR1 and CDR2 (germline): SNHLY, FYNNEI. The CDR3 bases are TGTGCCAGCAGCGAGACCGAAGGGTCTGACGGCTACACCTTC. Its translation is CASSETEGSDGYTF.

At least ten counts were recorded for this clonotype. This chain joins TRBV29-1 and TRBJ1-5; 8 positions agree with TRBD1. With V trimmed by 7 bases and J by 6 bases, 8 bases remained unmatched. The CDR3 consists of 13 residues. Germline V gene sequence: CDR1 SQVTM, CDR2 ANQGSEA. CDR3 in amino acids: CSATGQDFQPQHF. CDR3 in DNA: TGCAGCGCCACGGGACAGGATTTTCAGCCCCAGCATTTT.

There are many counts of this clonotype. The rearrangement joins TRBV20-1 to TRBJ2-7; TRBD2 might be the D (5 bases). The V gene lost 5 bases and the J gene lost 3 bases, with 14 bases spanning the gap. This CDR3 is 13 amino acids long. Germline CDR1 reads DFQATT; CDR2 reads SNEGSKA (reference sequence). CDR3 in amino acids: CSAPAETYYEQYF. The CDR3 nucleotides are TGCAGTGCTCCAGCGGAGACTTACTACGAGCAGTACTTC.

This clonotype was detected ten times or more. The chain carries TRBV30 and TRBJ2-5, with D perhaps matching TRBD2 (5 bases). Germline CDR1 reads GTSNPN; CDR2 reads SVGIG (reference sequence). Trimming left V 0 bases short and J 4 bases short, with 15 bases between. This CDR3 is built from 15 residues. CDR3 residues: CAWSVRAGGPETQYF. The CDR3 region has the DNA TGTGCCTGGAGTGTAAGGGCAGGCGGGCCAGAGACCCAGTACTTC.

V is TRBV6-1 and J is TRBJ1-2, with a weak D call TRBD1 (5 bases). CDR3 size: 16 residues. The V end lost 3 bases, the J end lost 6 bases, and 20 bases lay between the germline ends. Germline CDR1 is MNHNS and CDR2 is SASEGT. Here the CDR3 reads CASSELYRDRDHGYTF. The DNA for the CDR3 is TGTGCCAGCAGTGAGCTATACCGGGACCGAGATCATGGCTACACCTTC.

This clonotype was recorded at least ten times. This sequence joins TRBV14 and TRBJ2-7; unclear D gene. Trimming stripped 5 bases from V and 4 bases from J, with 18 bases between. The CDR3 consists of 15 residues. Germline assignment: CDR1 SGHDN and CDR2 FVKESK. CDR3 bases: TGTGCCAGCAGCAATAAAGTCGGCGGCGCTTACGAGCAGTACTTC. Amino acids: CASSNKVGGAYEQYF.

This clonotype has a count of ten or more. V is TRBV6-1 and J is TRBJ2-7; TRBD1 matches at 8 bases. Germline lookup yields CDR1 MNHNS and CDR2 SASEGT. Trimming at V came to 6 bases and at J to 2 bases, leaving 3 bases not matched to a gene. CDR3 length equals 13 residues. The CDR3 DNA sequence: TGTGCCAGCAGCAGGACAGGGCCCTACGAGCAGTACTTC. Its translation: CASSRTGPYEQYF.

This clonotype was counted many times. This chain joins TRBV29-1 and TRBJ2-5, with D possibly being TRBD1 (6 bases). The length of the CDR3 is 16 residues. The germline gives CDR1 SQVTM, CDR2 ANQGSEA. Deletions cut 6 bases from V and 0 bases from J, with 20 bases between. The CDR3 sequence: CSVHTPSQGNQETQYF. The CDR3 region has the DNA TGCAGCGTACATACCCCGTCCCAGGGGAACCAAGAGACCCAGTACTTC.

V gene TRBV5-1 combines with J gene TRBJ2-5, with D perhaps assigned TRBD1 or TRBD2 (5 bases each). The CDR3 is 14 residues long. Germline loops: CDR1 SGHRS, CDR2 YFSETQ. V was trimmed by 0 bases and J by 5 bases, leaving 11 bases between them. Here the CDR3 DNA reads TGCGCCAGCAGCTTGGGTGAAGGGGAGGAGACCCAGTACTTC. The encoded protein is CASSLGEGEETQYF.

The table lists this clonotype with a few counts. This chain uses TRBV5-1 with TRBJ2-2; 11 bases are a match to TRBD2. This CDR3 is built from 16 residues. Germline values: CDR1 SGHRS, CDR2 YFSETQ. V lost 3 bases, J lost 2 bases, and 3 bases stayed unmatched. CDR3 loop: CASSSTSGGNTGELFF. Here the CDR3 DNA reads TGCGCCAGCAGCTCCACTAGCGGGGGAAACACCGGGGAGCTGTTTTTT.

In its sample, this clonotype was seen many times. The chain employs TRBV11-2 and TRBJ2-5, with D possibly TRBD2 on 5 matching bases. The CDR3 runs 16 residues. Germline values: CDR1 SGHAT, CDR2 FQNNGV. The ends were cut back, 0 bases at V and 5 bases at J, with 16 bases in the middle. The DNA of the CDR3 is TGTGCCAGCAGCTTAGAGGCGGACTCCTGGGTGGAGACCCAGTACTTC. Translating it yields CASSLEADSWVETQYF.

At least ten counts were recorded for this clonotype. The V and J genes are TRBV20-1 and TRBJ2-7; a weak D match, TRBD2 (6 bases). Trimming stripped 6 bases from V and 4 bases from J, with 13 bases between. CDR1 is DFQATT and CDR2 is SNEGSKA in the germline V gene (reference sequence). There are 12 residues in the CDR3. The CDR3 sequence: CSAEREAYEQYF. The CDR3 DNA reads TGCAGTGCGGAGAGGGAGGCGTACGAGCAGTACTTC.

This clonotype has ten or more counts. The chain couples TRBV6-1 to TRBJ2-7; 11 bases match TRBD2. The CDR3 has 15 amino acids. Germline V lookup: CDR1 MNHNS, CDR2 SASEGT. V lost 6 bases to trimming and J lost 2 bases; unmatched junction nucleotides: 6. The CDR3 nucleotides are TGTGCCAGCAGGGGGACTAGCGGAGTCACCTACGAGCAGTACTTC. Translated, it gives CASRGTSGVTYEQYF.

The chain carries TRBV13 and TRBJ1-6; no reliable D call. CDR3 length: 16 amino acids. Germline V lookup: CDR1 PRHDT, CDR2 FYEKMQ (reference sequence). Trimming left V 5 bases short and J 9 bases short, with 20 bases between. The CDR3 nucleotides read TGTGCCAGCAGCGGCCCGCCGGAGTATTTGGGTTCACCCCTCCACTTT. It encodes CASSGPPEYLGSPLHF. The whole variable domain, remainder taken from reference TRBV13 and TRBJ1-6, is AAGVIQSPRHLIKEKRETATLKCYPIPRHDTVYWYQQGPGQDPQFLISFYEKMQSDKGSIPDRFSAQQFSDYHSELNMSSLELGDSALYFCASSGPPEYLGSPLHFGNGTRLTVT.

This clonotype was picked up many times. J is TRBJ2-5 and V is TRBV5-5, with TRBD2 matching 10 bases. The CDR3 is made up of 18 amino acids. Germline assignment: CDR1 SGHKS and CDR2 YYEKEE (reference sequence). The J segment lost 4 bases and the V segment lost 0 bases, leaving 12 bases of the junction unmatched. For the CDR3, the DNA is TGTGCCAGCAGCTTGGTTGGTAGCGGGAGGAAGGTCGGAGAGACCCAGTACTTC. Its translation: CASSLVGSGRKVGETQYF.

This clonotype was found a few times. The rearrangement links TRBV6-5 to TRBJ2-7, with D unresolved. Germline values: CDR1 MNHEY, CDR2 SVGAGI. With 7 bases removed from V and 3 bases from J, the gap between germline ends came to 16 bases. This CDR3 is 14 amino acids long. Here the CDR3 reads CASTFRAPNYEQYF. The CDR3 DNA reads TGTGCCAGCACTTTTCGGGCCCCGAACTACGAGCAGTACTTC.

This clonotype was recorded at least ten times. The genes are TRBV28 and TRBJ1-1; possible D gene TRBD1, 5 bases. The CDR3 is 16 residues long. Germline V lookup: CDR1 MDHEN, CDR2 SYDVKM. Trimming shortened V by 11 bases and J by 1 base, and 23 bases separated the two germline ends. The CDR3 protein is CAPYPTVGRTNTEAFF. In nucleotides, the CDR3 is TGTGCCCCCTACCCCACCGTGGGGCGGACGAACACTGAAGCTTTCTTT.

This clonotype was recorded many times. This sequence joins TRBV6-1 and TRBJ2-7; D may be TRBD2 (6 bases). Germline CDR1 reads MNHNS; CDR2 reads SASEGT. This CDR3 has 16 amino acids. Trimming left V 5 bases short and J 3 bases short, with 20 bases between. DNA for the CDR3: TGTGCCAGCAGTACGGGCCAACCCACCGGGGGCTACGAGCAGTACTTC. Its translation: CASSTGQPTGGYEQYF.

This clonotype was observed a few times. J is TRBJ2-5 and V is TRBV6-1; 10 positions match TRBD1. Germline lookup yields CDR1 MNHNS and CDR2 SASEGT. V gave up 6 bases and J gave up 5 bases; unmatched junction bases: 9. This CDR3 is built from 15 residues. The CDR3 reads CASRGGQGVEETQYF. The CDR3 nucleotides are TGTGCCAGCAGGGGAGGACAGGGGGTCGAGGAGACCCAGTACTTC.

This clonotype was seen many times. This sequence joins TRBV12-5 and TRBJ1-2, with 7 nucleotides matching TRBD1. V trimming: 5 bases; J trimming: 3 bases; junction bases outside the gene matches: 6. CDR3 length: 14 amino acids. The germline CDR1 and CDR2 sequences are LGHNT and FRNRAP. CDR3 loop: CASGLTGSYYGYTF. The CDR3 DNA sequence: TGTGCTAGTGGTCTGACAGGGAGTTACTATGGCTACACCTTC.

This clonotype was seen ten or more times. The chain has TRBV20-1 and TRBJ2-7, with D uncertain. Deletions cut 0 bases from V and 3 bases from J, with 9 bases between. This CDR3 region has 13 residues. Germline V gene sequence: CDR1 DFQATT, CDR2 SNEGSKA (reference sequence). The CDR3 DNA follows: TGCAGTGCTAGAGATTTGGGTGTCTACGAGCAGTACTTC. This codes for CSARDLGVYEQYF.

This clonotype was detected many times. V and J are TRBV15 and TRBJ2-7; D uncertain. Germline V CDR1 and CDR2: LNHNV, YYDKDF (reference sequence). Deletions cut 3 bases from V and 5 bases from J, with 14 bases between. The CDR3 spans 14 residues. CDR3 sequence: CATSSFGLGHEQYF. DNA for the CDR3: TGTGCCACCAGCAGCTTCGGTTTGGGCCACGAGCAGTACTTC.

This clonotype came up many times. This sequence joins TRBV6-4 and TRBJ1-5, with 9 bases that match TRBD1. V dropped 7 bases and J dropped 0; count of bases not matched to a gene: 19. The germline CDR1 and CDR2 sequences are MRHNA and SNTAGT. The CDR3 is 20 amino acids. The CDR3: CASTQPGQGFPAHSNQPQHF. CDR3 DNA sequence: TGTGCCAGCACCCAACCGGGACAGGGTTTTCCCGCCCATAGCAATCAGCCCCAGCATTTT.

The rearrangement links TRBV20-1 to TRBJ1-1; 8 nucleotides line up with TRBD1. V was clipped by 3 bases and J by 6 bases; unmatched bases: 9. Germline assignment: CDR1 DFQATT and CDR2 SNEGSKA (reference sequence). The CDR3 is made up of 14 amino acids. The CDR3 loop reads CSASGQGANAEAFF. Here the CDR3 DNA reads TGCAGTGCTAGCGGGCAGGGGGCTAACGCTGAAGCTTTCTTT.

Ten or more counts support this clonotype. This chain connects TRBV28 to TRBJ1-1, with D hard to call. Trimming cost V 1 base and J 1 base, with 13 bases left between them. This CDR3 region has 16 residues. Germline CDR1 and CDR2: MDHEN and SYDVKM. This CDR3 reads CASSLFSTLPNTEAFF. The CDR3 DNA sequence: TGTGCCAGCAGTTTATTCTCAACTCTCCCGAACACTGAAGCTTTCTTT.

There are many counts of this clonotype. The genes are TRBV11-2 and TRBJ1-5; D is possibly TRBD1 (5 bases). The CDR3 extends over 15 amino acids. Germline V gene lookup returns CDR1 SGHAT and CDR2 FQNNGV. Trimming removed 1 base at V and 7 bases at J, with 14 bases between. The CDR3 protein is CASSLGMGLGQPQHF. The CDR3 DNA follows: TGTGCCAGCAGCTTAGGGATGGGGCTGGGGCAGCCCCAGCATTTT. The full variable domain, rest sourced from reference TRBV11-2 and TRBJ1-5, is EAGVAQSPRYKIIEKRQSVAFWCNPISGHATLYWYQQILGQGPKLLIQFQNNGVVDDSQLPKDRFSAERLKGVDSTLKIQPAKLEDSAVYLCASSLGMGLGQPQHFGDGTRLSIL.